One T cell receptor (beta chain) is described in this entry. This entry comes from a study of blood T cell repertoires in COVID-19. For the study at large: PBMCs, B-cell-depleted T cells, or T cells were the source of the cDNA or gDNA that made up the material.

Using immunoSEQ multiplex PCR, the repertoire was profiled, and TCRdb retains in-frame clones only, with some absent. The table includes 200,000 or so clones, around 86% detected once. Cohorts were assigned according to the clinical history that participants reported. V gave up 3 bases and J gave up 6 bases, with 19 bases separating them. Germline CDR1 SGHTA, CDR2 FQGNSA. This CDR3 is built from 16 residues. The source of this sequence is a man aged 25-40 years in a cohort exposed to, infected with or recovered from COVID-19 (not recorded which). The J gene is TRBJ2-3, the V gene TRBV7-2; no reliable D call. Material: PBMCs or T cells enriched from blood (not recorded which). This CDR3 is CASSLPDWSETDTQYF. The CDR3 DNA reads TGTGCCAGCAGCTTGCCCGACTGGTCCGAGACGGATACGCAGTATTTT. Drawing the rest from reference TRBV7-2 and TRBJ2-3, the complete variable domain is GAGVSQSPSNKVTEKGKDVELRCDPISGHTALYWYRQSLGQGLEFLIYFQGNSAPDKSGLPSDRFSAERTGGSVSTLTIQRTQQEDSAVYLCASSLPDWSETDTQYFGPGTRLTVL.